This entry is about one T cell receptor beta chain. This sequence may be a read error, since a much larger clone differs from it by one base. The sample comes from a study of T-cell memory formation after mild COVID-19. Using its own MiXCR run on the 5' RACE reads, TCRdb lists one record per CDR3 protein. The sample consists of tens of thousands of distinct CDR3 sequences, 20% to 25% of them appearing once. The clonotype was recovered from an adult who had mild COVID-19 (a few samples of this study predate the infection). Cell type and time point are not known. Material for sequencing was PBMCs or a T cell subset sorted from them (not recorded which).

The CDR3 DNA sequence: TGTGCCTGGACCGCAGCCGCCTATAATTCACCCATCCACTTT. Its translation is CAWTAAAYNSPIHF. The rearrangement joins TRBV30 to TRBJ1-6; no reliable D call. The CDR3 is 14 residues long. Germline V gene sequence: CDR1 GTSNPN, CDR2 SVGIG (reference sequence).